This section outlines one T cell receptor beta chain sequence together with its context. 5'RACE template switching built TCR beta cDNA with unique molecular identifiers. TCRdb re-called the 5' RACE reads; every CDR3 protein appears as one record, without DNA. Across about 460,000 distinct CDR3 sequences, the top ten clones capture 1.4% to 1.5% of the sample. This entry belongs to a study of T cells expressing NK-cell markers. CDR1 is DFQATT and CDR2 is SNEGSKA in the germline V gene (reference sequence). CDR3 length equals 13 residues. V gene TRBV20-1 combines with J gene TRBJ2-1; TCRdb's D call, TRBD1, is unchecked because there is no DNA. The specimen sequenced was blood T cells: a sorted CD56 or NKG2C T cell subset, CD4+ or CD8+ T cells, or bulk PBMC T cells (not recorded which). The receptor was isolated from a woman in her forties or fifties in good health. This CDR3 is CSASKGVGNEQFF.